This T cell receptor (beta chain) was observed in a study of blood T cell repertoires in COVID-19 (TCRdb year 2020). Concerning the study at large: Samples covering the acute and convalescent phases of COVID-19 were provided by collaborators in the United States, Italy and Spain. The samples were drawn from the first 160 participants of the ongoing ImmuneRACE study and from some 1,300 subjects provided by 6 global collaborators. The prospective study material was composed of cDNA or gDNA derived from T cells, B-cell-depleted T cells, or PBMCs. Subjects who had been exposed to COVID-19, were actively infected with it, or had recovered from it provided the deeply sampled blood TCRbeta repertoires that made up the dataset. Where available, HLA class I and class II types were taken from metadata supplied by the sample provider and were not determined by assay-based typing. A de-identified subject ID, COVID-19 status, age in years and sex were almost always included in the sample metadata. The repertoires were made available in a free public database intended to serve as a resource for research on the immune response to SARS-CoV-2.

TCRbeta CDR3 regions were amplified from genomic DNA by means of the immunoSEQ Assay, a bias-controlled multiplex PCR. The paper's processing steps were these. The number of nucleated cells in each sample was estimated by amplification of reference gene primers within the assay. To quantify the absolute abundance of each unique TCRbeta CDR3 rearrangement, sequence reads were collapsed and filtered. For each sample, productive Simpson clonality was calculated by taking the square root of Simpson's diversity index across productive rearrangements. Here the immuneACCESS table is served through TCRdb, limited to in-frame sequences with V and J called. Missing clones are a known gap in these copies; in checked studies unresolved V genes cover under half, and the rest lacks a known reason. That table is the source of V, J and clone size, and D and trimming were worked out from the DNA. The sample has about 80,000 clones on record, roughly nine tenths of them singletons. More than 7.5% of the sample is in the top ten clones.

From V the trimming removes 3 bases and from J it removes 7 bases, while the gene matches leave 8 bases of the junction unaccounted for. The CDR3 runs 16 residues from the cysteine to the phenylalanine. Just CDR3 DNA is preserved here, 48 bases in frame from base 1. Sequences MNHEY (CDR1) and SMNVEV (CDR2) are obtained from the germline V gene (reference sequence). Remarks on this clone: Its antigen specificity is not known. There are no base qualities to consult, and no much larger clone falls within one base.

The research as a whole found: How much clinical and demographic metadata was included differed by source and by participant, and the metadata was provided uncurated.

Each collaborating institution followed its own protocols to collect whole blood in K2EDTA tubes. Collaborator samples were shipped for TCRbeta analysis as frozen whole blood, isolated PBMCs, or DNA extracted from either sample type. Here the chain combines TRBV27 and TRBJ1-6, with 8 bases matching TRBD1. The specimen sequenced was peripheral blood. The TCR was taken from a young man with acute or convalescent COVID-19. The CDR3 protein sequence reads: CASSLDRTGQNSPLHF. At the DNA level, the sequence is TGTGCCAGCAGTTTGGATAGGACAGGGCAGAATTCACCCCTCCACTTT.